The present TCR beta chain was sequenced within a study of blood T cell repertoires in COVID-19. The Seattle patients joined while their infection was active and were tracked longitudinally afterward. The CDR3 loop spans 13 amino acids. V was trimmed by 5 bases and J by 1 base, leaving 8 bases between them. Germline V gene sequence: CDR1 MGHRA, CDR2 YSYEKL. TCRdb keeps only in-frame clones here, not all; method: immunoSEQ multiplex PCR. The data show hundreds of thousands of clones, over 85% seen once. The TCR sequence derives from a man younger than 35 with COVID-19, enrolled during active disease. Sequenced: peripheral blood. The V and J genes are TRBV4-1 and TRBJ1-1; D gene uncertain. CDR3 nucleotides: TGCGCCAGCAGCACTACTGGGAACACTGAAGCTTTCTTT. Translation gives CASSTTGNTEAFF.